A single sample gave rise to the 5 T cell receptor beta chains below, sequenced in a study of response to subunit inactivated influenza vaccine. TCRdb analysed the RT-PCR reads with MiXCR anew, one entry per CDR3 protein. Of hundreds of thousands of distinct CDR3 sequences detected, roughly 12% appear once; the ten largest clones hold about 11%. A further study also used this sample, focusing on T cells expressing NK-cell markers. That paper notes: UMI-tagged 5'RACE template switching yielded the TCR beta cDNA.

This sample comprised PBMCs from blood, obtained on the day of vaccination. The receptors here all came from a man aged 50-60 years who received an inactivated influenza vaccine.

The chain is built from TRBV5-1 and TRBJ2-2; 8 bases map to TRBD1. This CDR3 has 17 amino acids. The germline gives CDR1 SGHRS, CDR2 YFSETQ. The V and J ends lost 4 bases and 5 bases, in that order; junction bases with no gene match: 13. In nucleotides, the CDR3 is TGCGCCAGCAGCCCGGGACAGGTCAACCCCCGGACCGGGGAGCTGTTTTTT. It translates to CASSPGQVNPRTGELFF.

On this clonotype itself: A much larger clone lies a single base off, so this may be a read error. DNA of the CDR3: TGTGCCAGCAGCTTGTCGGACAGAACAACTAATGAAAAACTGTTTTTT. It specifies CASSLSDRTTNEKLFF. The chain links TRBV7-9 to TRBJ1-4; weak D call: TRBD1 (6 bases). This CDR3 comprises 16 residues. Germline values: CDR1 SEHNR, CDR2 FQNEAQ (reference sequence). The germline V and J ends were trimmed by 3 bases and 0 bases, with 11 bases remaining between them. Combining the CDR3 with reference TRBV7-9 and TRBJ1-4 gives the whole variable domain DTGVSQNPRHKITKRGQNVTFRCDPISEHNRLYWYRQTLGQGPEFLTYFQNEAQLEKSRLLSDRFSAERPKGSFSTLEIQRTEQGDSAMYLCASSLSDRTTNEKLFFGSGTQLSVL.

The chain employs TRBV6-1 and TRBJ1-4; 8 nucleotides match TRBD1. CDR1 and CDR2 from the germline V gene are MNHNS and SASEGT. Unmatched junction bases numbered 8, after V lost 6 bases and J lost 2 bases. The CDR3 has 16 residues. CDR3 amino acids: CASRPGQGVTNEKLFF. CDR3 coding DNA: TGTGCCAGCAGACCCGGACAGGGCGTCACTAATGAAAAACTGTTTTTT.

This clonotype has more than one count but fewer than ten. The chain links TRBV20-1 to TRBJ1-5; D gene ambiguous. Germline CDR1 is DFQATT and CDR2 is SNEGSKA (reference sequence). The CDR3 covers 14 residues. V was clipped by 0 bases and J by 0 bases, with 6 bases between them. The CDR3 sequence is CSARDTASNQPQHF. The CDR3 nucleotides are TGCAGTGCTAGAGATACAGCTAGCAATCAGCCCCAGCATTTT.

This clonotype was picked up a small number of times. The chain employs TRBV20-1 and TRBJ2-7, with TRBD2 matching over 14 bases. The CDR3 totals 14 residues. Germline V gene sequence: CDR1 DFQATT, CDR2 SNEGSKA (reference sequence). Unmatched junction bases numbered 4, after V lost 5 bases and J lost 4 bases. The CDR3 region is CSAAGTSGRYEQYF. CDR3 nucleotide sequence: TGCAGTGCTGCCGGGACTAGCGGGAGATACGAGCAGTACTTC.